This T cell receptor beta chain was captured in a study of identical twins (dated by TCRdb to 2016 to 2018). Regarding the study in general: The study deep-sequenced TCR alpha and beta repertoires from monozygotic twins, unrelated adults of various ages and cord blood to test whether fetal clonotypes persist. Replicate twin experiments were performed at different times using different library preparation protocols to rule out contamination. What the authors observed across the whole study: Zero-insertion analyses could be partly confounded by invariant T cells such as MAIT and iNKT, although diverse VJ usage argued against such confounding for most clonotypes. Fewer insertions were carried by abundant cord blood beta clonotypes, a similar but weaker trend appeared in young adult naive repertoires, and no such trend appeared in memory repertoires. Recombination models systematically underestimated out-of-frame TCR alpha sharing in monozygotic twins but agreed with sharing between unrelated individuals. Conclusions relied on cross-sectional statistical analysis, since the same donors could not be followed over many years. Compared with coincidental sharing between unrelated individuals, an excess of low generation-probability sequences was observed among out-of-frame TCR alpha sequences shared between twins. A weaker excess of twin sharing was found in beta out-of-frame sequences because the signal-to-noise ratio was lowered by fewer shared sequences.

At the junction V is shortened by 4 bases and J by 7 bases, with 11 bases in between. CDR1 and CDR2 were assigned from the germline V gene as MNHEY and SVGAGI. Its CDR3 holds 13 amino acids, cysteine through phenylalanine. Of all the DNA, just the CDR3 is kept, 39 bases in frame from base 1. All donors were healthy Caucasians. The twin cohort comprised three pairs of female monozygotic twins, all aged roughly 18 to 30 years. Positive isolation kits from Invitrogen were used to isolate the CD4+ and CD8+ T cell populations. This clonotype has only a few counts. This receptor's antigen is unknown. Base qualities are not provided; no much larger clone lies one nucleotide away. Library prep was done by 5' RACE. For sequencing, an Illumina HiSeq 2000 was employed. Template switching added a universal primer binding site, and the final cDNA carried a unique molecular identifier that allowed TCR cDNA molecules to be counted accurately. First-strand cDNA for TCR alpha and beta chains was synthesized from specific primers in the conserved constant-segment region. To control for contamination, every cDNA library carried two barcodes: a SMART-Mk sample barcode plus Illumina barcodes. Two successive PCR steps introduced TruSeq adapter sequences along with Illumina sample barcodes. Sequencing of the TCR alpha and beta cDNA libraries was done on the Illumina HiSeq platform using custom primers. The authors processed their data as follows. MiGEC processed the raw reads to extract unique molecular identifiers, while MiXCR was used to determine the CDR3 positions. Recombination models were inferred per individual with the repgenHMM and IGoR tools using an EM algorithm. The analysis of shared clonotypes was done with the tcR package in R, with sharing normalized by the product of cloneset sizes. To study raw recombination without the effects of thymic and clonal selection, out-of-frame nonproductive sequences were analyzed. TCRdb took the public reads, trimmed them with fastp at Q25, ran MiXCR for clone calling and kept in-frame beta chains. Rows are unified per CDR3 protein, each entry keeping the most common DNA and genes. For this entry, the V and J calls and clone size follow TCRdb and not the study's own pipeline. The sample table holds some 320,000 distinct CDR3 sequences, of which 9% to 15% were seen once. The ten largest clones capture 7.2% of the sample.

This same sample was also taken into another study, of yellow fever vaccine responses in identical twins. As described in the second report: The T cell response to vaccination in identical twins was reported by the authors to appear partly convergent and partly personalized. In the study, vaccine-responding T cell clones were precisely tracked in identical twins.

The receptor comes from a woman aged 18-29 years in good health. Material: CD8+ T cells sorted from blood. The chain was built from TRBV6-5 and TRBJ2-1, with the D gene possibly TRBD1 or TRBD2, each one fitting 6 bases. The DNA sequence reads TGTGCCAGCAGTTCGGGGGCAACGAATGAGCAGTTCTTC. Its coded protein is CASSSGATNEQFF.